A single sample is the source of the 4 T cell receptor beta chains below, sequenced in a study of tumor and adjacent non-tumor tissue in lung cancer. TCRbeta libraries were built with three rounds of nested PCR, modified from ARM-PCR. Each CDR3 protein is one row after TCRdb ran MiXCR on the multiplex PCR reads. The table has under 250,000 distinct CDR3 sequences, over 55% seen once. This sample's RNA came from whole unsorted tissue. Sequencing used lung tumor tissue. Receptors originate from a man aged 55-75 years with non-small cell lung cancer.

This chain connects TRBV6-1 to TRBJ1-5; D ambiguous. Germline V gives CDR1 MNHNS, CDR2 SASEGT. Trimming removed 6 bases from V and 11 bases from J, with 17 bases in between. This CDR3 has 13 residues. The CDR3 protein is CASSDRPGQSQHF. In DNA, the CDR3 is TGTGCCAGCAGCGACCGTCCTGGCCAGTCCCAGCATTTT.

To note about this clonotype: The germline gene is not matched at one end of the junction; a read error may be the cause. The CDR3 is CASSEGLVGDTIYF. Written as DNA, the CDR3 is TGTGCCAGCAGTGAGGGGCTGGTTGGAGACACCATATATTTT. V gene TRBV28 combines with J gene TRBJ1-3, with a possible D match to TRBD1 (5 bases). The CDR3 is 14 residues long. Germline CDR1 MDHEN, CDR2 SYDVKM.

Remarks on this clonotype: This may arise from a read error, as a much more abundant clone is one base away. This sequence joins TRBV6-5 and TRBJ2-7, with TRBD1 matching 8 bases. The CDR3 is 14 amino acids. Germline loops: CDR1 MNHEY, CDR2 SVGAGI. Trimming at V came to 10 bases and at J to 2 bases, leaving 10 bases not matched to a gene. The CDR3 sequence is CAIKRGTGTYEQYF. CDR3 bases: TGTGCCATCAAGCGTGGGACAGGCACCTACGAGCAGTACTTC.

With respect to this clonotype: A junction boundary mismatches the germline segment, possibly from a read error. This chain connects TRBV4-1 to TRBJ1-1, with D maybe TRBD1 (5 bases). The CDR3 totals 15 residues. The germline gives CDR1 MGHRA, CDR2 YSYEKL. The DNA of the CDR3 is TGCGCCAGCAGCCAAGGGGGCTACGTGAACACTGTAGCTTTCTTT. Its translation: CASSQGGYVNTVAFF.